These 17 T cell receptor beta chains share one sample of origin, sequenced in a study of tumor-infiltrating lymphocytes in glioblastoma multiforme. Three nested ARM-PCR rounds with V-beta and C-beta primers built TCRB libraries. TCRdb recomputed calls from the multiplex PCR reads with MiXCR, one row per CDR3 protein. The sample records approximately 30,000 distinct CDR3 sequences, around 60% being singletons. Sequencing was done on a sample of brain tumor tissue. The receptors were gathered from a male donor with glioblastoma.

The genes are TRBV13 and TRBJ2-3, with 9 bases matching TRBD2. The J segment lost 6 bases and the V segment lost 3 bases, leaving 7 bases of the junction unmatched. The CDR3 length is 15 residues. The germline V gene encodes CDR1 PRHDT and CDR2 FYEKMQ (reference sequence). The chain's CDR3 is CASSFKRGAGDTQYF. CDR3 DNA: TGTGCCAGCAGCTTCAAGCGGGGGGCAGGGGATACGCAGTATTTT.

The chain employs TRBV20-1 and TRBJ2-2; D possibly corresponds to TRBD2 (5 bases). Germline loops: CDR1 DFQATT, CDR2 SNEGSKA (reference sequence). The length of the CDR3 is 18 residues. V was cut by 0 bases and J by 0 bases, with 17 bases left in between. In nucleotides, the CDR3 is TGCAGTGCTAGAGATCGAGCGAGAGGGTTTTCGAACACCGGGGAGCTGTTTTTT. Its translation is CSARDRARGFSNTGELFF.

This clonotype was detected many times. The chain is built from TRBV5-6 and TRBJ2-7; D is undetermined. The CDR3 contains 11 residues. The germline CDR1 and CDR2 sequences are SGHDT and YYEEEE. V shed 0 bases and J shed 6 bases, with 4 bases lying between them. The CDR3 DNA follows: TGTGCCAGCAGCTTGGACACCGAGCAGTACTTC. As protein: CASSLDTEQYF.

J is TRBJ2-7 and V is TRBV20-1; D is undetermined. Deletions cut 7 bases from V and 6 bases from J, with 13 bases between. This CDR3 comprises 11 residues. Germline loops: CDR1 DFQATT, CDR2 SNEGSKA (reference sequence). The CDR3 nucleotides are TGCAGTGTTTCATCTGGTCGCGAGCAGTACTTC. As protein: CSVSSGREQYF.

As regards this clonotype: The junction does not match germline at one end; this may be a read error. The gene calls are TRBV7-9 and TRBJ1-1; perhaps TRBD1 as D (6 bases). The CDR3 has 15 residues. Germline CDR1 SEHNR, CDR2 FQNEAQ (reference sequence). The CDR3 region is CVSGLVQGVIAEAFF. In nucleotides, the CDR3 is TGTGTCAGCGGCTTAGTACAGGGAGTAATCGCTGAAGCTTTCTTT.

This clonotype was counted between two and nine times. This sequence may be a read error, since a much larger clone differs from it by one base. The CDR3, as DNA: TGCGCCAGCACTCAGCGGGAGGGTGGCGAGCAGTGCTTC. This translates into CASTQREGGEQCF. The chain uses TRBV10-2 and TRBJ2-7; 10 nucleotides agree with TRBD2. The germline gives CDR1 WSHSY, CDR2 SAAADI. CDR3 length equals 13 residues.

About this clonotype: This may come from a read error, since a much larger clone is one base off. V gene TRBV29-1 combines with J gene TRBJ1-2; the D is unclear. Deletions cut 6 bases from V and 6 bases from J, with 14 bases between. This CDR3 comprises 12 residues. Germline loops: CDR1 SQVTM, CDR2 ANQGSEA. The CDR3 sequence is CSVLGRSHGYTF. CDR3 in DNA: TGCAGCGTCCTGGGCAGGTCGCATGGCTACACCTTC.

This clonotype is termed medium-sized (0.01 to 0.1%). The chain recombines TRBV14 with TRBJ2-1, with 7 bases aligning to TRBD2. CDR1 and CDR2 (germline): SGHDN, FVKESK. After removal of 4 bases from V and 1 base from J, the junction contained 7 bases not matched to a gene. This CDR3 contains 16 residues. CDR3 DNA sequence: TGTGCCAGCAGCCTACCGGGACTAACTTCCTACAATGAGCAGTTCTTC. Amino acid sequence: CASSLPGLTSYNEQFF.

This clonotype is judged large. The gene calls are TRBV11-2 and TRBJ2-7, with D unclear. CDR3 length: 13 residues. Looked up from germline, CDR1 is SGHAT and CDR2 is FQNNGV. Trimming cost V 3 bases and J 6 bases, with 12 bases left between them. The CDR3 DNA sequence: TGTGCCAGCAGCTTGTCTATTAGTGCCGAGCAGTACTTC. Its protein product is CASSLSISAEQYF.

The J gene is TRBJ2-1, the V gene TRBV4-1; the match to TRBD2 covers 9 bases. Germline values: CDR1 MGHRA, CDR2 YSYEKL. Trimming cost V 0 bases and J 5 bases; bases outside gene matches: 8. This CDR3 is 17 amino acids long. The chain's CDR3 is CASSQDPAGGVNNEQFF. The DNA of the CDR3 is TGCGCCAGCAGCCAAGATCCCGCGGGGGGGGTTAACAATGAGCAGTTCTTC.

This clonotype has more than one count but fewer than ten. The chain recombines TRBV2 with TRBJ1-2, with a weak D call TRBD1 (6 bases). Germline CDR1 and CDR2: SNHLY and FYNNEI. The CDR3 loop spans 13 amino acids. Trimming shortened V by 6 bases and J by 7 bases, and 15 bases separated the two germline ends. The CDR3 is CASSAIQGSGYTF. The CDR3 DNA reads as TGTGCCAGCAGCGCCATACAGGGTTCTGGCTACACCTTC.

This clonotype appeared a few times. The CDR3 here is CATMLMGGYTF. Here the CDR3 DNA reads TGTGCCACCATGTTGATGGGTGGCTACACCTTC. The V and J genes are TRBV24-1 and TRBJ1-2; the D is unclear. V lost 8 bases and J 7 bases, leaving 10 bases between the germline ends. Germline V gene lookup returns CDR1 KGHDR and CDR2 SFDVKD. The CDR3 length is 11 residues.

Note on this clonotype: One junction end does not reproduce the germline sequence, and a read error may be involved. The genes are TRBV11-2 and TRBJ2-1; no firm D call. There are 17 residues in the CDR3. Germline V gene lookup returns CDR1 SGHAT and CDR2 FQNNGV. CDR3 bases: TGTGCCAGCAGCATAGTCCCCGCTGGCGGCACCTACAATGGGCAGTTCTTC. Its translation: CASSIVPAGGTYNGQFF. The variable domain in full, with the rest retrieved from reference TRBV11-2 and TRBJ2-1, is EAGVAQSPRYKIIEKRQSVAFWCNPISGHATLYWYQQILGQGPKLLIQFQNNGVVDDSQLPKDRFSAERLKGVDSTLKIQPAKLEDSAVYLCASSIVPAGGTYNGQFFGPGTRLTVL.

Concerning this clonotype: The junction departs from germline at one end; a sequencing error may be responsible. V gene TRBV6-6 combines with J gene TRBJ2-5, with 8 bases identical to TRBD2. The CDR3 has 14 amino acids. Germline V CDR1 and CDR2: MNHNY, SVGAGI (reference sequence). The CDR3 DNA reads TGTGCCAGCAATACTAACGGGGGGGCGGAGACCCAGTACTTT. Its protein product is CASNTNGGAETQYF.

This clonotype appeared many times. This chain connects TRBV29-1 to TRBJ2-1, with D possibly called TRBD1 or TRBD2 (6 bases each). The CDR3 extends over 13 amino acids. The V gene's germline CDR1 is SQVTM and CDR2 ANQGSEA. Trimming stripped 4 bases from V and 7 bases from J, with 14 bases between. The CDR3 sequence is CSVVGGRLNEQFF. Written as DNA, the CDR3 is TGCAGCGTTGTAGGGGGGCGTCTTAATGAGCAGTTCTTC.

This clonotype was recorded a few times. This may be a read error: a much more frequent sequence differs by one nucleotide. The chain joins TRBV29-1 to TRBJ2-7; no firm D call. Germline values: CDR1 SQVTM, CDR2 ANQGSEA. V was pared by 1 base and J by 1 base, with 5 bases between. This CDR3 spans 12 amino acids. As DNA, the CDR3 is TGCAGCGTTGAAGCAGATTCCTACGAGCAGTACTTC. Translating it yields CSVEADSYEQYF.

This clonotype was counted many times. This chain joins TRBV12-3 or TRBV12-4 and TRBJ2-6, with D unresolved. The V and J ends lost 3 bases and 0 bases respectively, with 15 bases between them. The CDR3 runs 18 residues. The CDR3 DNA reads as TGTGCCAGCAGTTTGAGGACGGGCTTAAGCTCTGGGGCCAACGTCCTGACTTTC. This sequence encodes CASSLRTGLSSGANVLTF.